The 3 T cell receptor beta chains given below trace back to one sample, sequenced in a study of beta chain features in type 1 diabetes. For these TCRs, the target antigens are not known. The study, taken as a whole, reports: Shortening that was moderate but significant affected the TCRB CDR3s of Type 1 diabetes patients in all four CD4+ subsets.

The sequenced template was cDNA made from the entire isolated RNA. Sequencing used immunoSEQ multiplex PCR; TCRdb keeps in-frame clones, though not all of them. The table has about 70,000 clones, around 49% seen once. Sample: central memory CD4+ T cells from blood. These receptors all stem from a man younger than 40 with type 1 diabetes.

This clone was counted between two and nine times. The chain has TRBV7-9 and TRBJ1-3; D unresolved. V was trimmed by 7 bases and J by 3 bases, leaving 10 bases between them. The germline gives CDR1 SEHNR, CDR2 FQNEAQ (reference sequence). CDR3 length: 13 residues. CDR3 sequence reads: CASTASGGNTIYF. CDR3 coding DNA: TGTGCCAGCACCGCTTCGGGTGGAAACACCATATATTTT.

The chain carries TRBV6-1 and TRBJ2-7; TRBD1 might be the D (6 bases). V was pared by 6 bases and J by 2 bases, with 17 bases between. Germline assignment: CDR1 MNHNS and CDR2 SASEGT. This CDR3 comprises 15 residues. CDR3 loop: CASRNRGLGPYEQYF. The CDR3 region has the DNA TGTGCCAGCAGAAATAGGGGGTTGGGGCCCTACGAGCAGTACTTC.

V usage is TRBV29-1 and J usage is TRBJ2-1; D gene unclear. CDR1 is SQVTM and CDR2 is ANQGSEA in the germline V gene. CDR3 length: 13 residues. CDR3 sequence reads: CSAKSLSYNEQFF. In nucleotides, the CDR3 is TGCAGTGCCAAGAGCCTCTCCTACAATGAGCAGTTCTTC.